This T cell receptor (beta chain) came from a study of neurological immune-mediated disorders (dated by TCRdb to 2018 to 2020). A note on the overall study: The study compared peripheral blood TCR-beta repertoires of HTLV-I-associated myelopathy (HAM/TSP) patients, multiple sclerosis patients and healthy controls using UMI-based sequencing. Alongside PBMC samples, the set of about 97 TCR-beta libraries contained longitudinal samples, technical triplicates, and paired CD4+ and CD8+ T-cell subsets that had been sorted. The cohort included roughly 71 subjects: approximately 14 with HAM/TSP, about 34 with multiple sclerosis, and 20 healthy controls. The investigation overall reported the following: TCR clonal expansion was highest in HAM/TSP patients and lowest in MS patients, with MS patients falling below even healthy controls. No identical CDR3 amino acid sequences were shared among expanded clones across subjects, suggesting private TCR-beta repertoires in all groups.

cDNA synthesis used template-switch 5'RACE with a primer carrying a 10-nucleotide random unique molecular identifier tagging each TCR transcript. Over 200 million TCR-beta sequences, covering 15-18 subjects, were produced in each sequencing run. Total RNA was extracted with the RNeasy kit. The KAPA Real-time Library Amplification kit was used to amplify TCR-beta VDJ regions with primers for the TCR constant region and the 5'RACE anchor. A first PCR added sample indexes and Illumina adaptors, and a second PCR then raised library yield. After purification with Ampure beads, the TCR product of roughly 650 bp was size-selected on a 2% E-gel SizeSelection system. Before pooling, library quality was assessed on a Bioanalyzer, concentration was determined with Qubit, and library quantification was performed with the Kapa Library Quantification kit. An Illumina HiSeq 2500 sequenced the libraries paired-end 2 x 150 bp. To increase sequence diversity, about 24-32% phiX was spiked into each library pool. The authors processed their data as follows. Quality-filtered reads were processed with the UMI-based MiGEC pipeline, and over 90% of raw TCR sequences were removed by the MiGEC pipeline during error correction. IMGT germline references were used for alignment of VDJ genes, and clonotypes were defined by a unique CDR3 amino acid sequence together with V-J genes. Clonal expansion, Shannon diversity and CDR3 relatedness (CalcPairwiseDistances, ClusterSamples) were evaluated with VDJtools, and phylogenetic trees were built with CLCbio workbench. Using coefficient-of-variation modelling across technical triplicates, the study counted a clone as expanded if it had at least 8 unique UMIs. TCRdb reworked the public reads: Q25 trimming with fastp, MiXCR clone assembly, productive beta chains retained. Identical CDR3 protein sequences are pooled into one entry, listed with their most common genes and DNA. Clone size and V and J calls follow TCRdb, not the original study. The sample profile shows about 40,000 distinct CDR3 sequences; 13% to 15% of them were found once. The ten largest clones capture approximately 4% of the sample.

Sorted-subset TCR libraries were prepared from about a million sorted CD4+ or CD8+ T cells. PBMCs were separated from peripheral blood using Ficoll-Hypaque density gradient centrifugation and then cryopreserved in liquid nitrogen. The study also sequenced paired sorted CD4+ and CD8+ subsets from healthy controls, HAM/TSP patients and MS patients. This clonotype was seen at least ten times. The clone's antigen remains unknown. The input lacks base qualities; no much larger clone sits a single base away. V and J lose 6 bases and 3 bases, and a span of 14 bases separates them. The CDR3 has 14 amino acids, counting the end cysteine and phenylalanine. The read is trimmed to its CDR3 DNA, 42 bases read in frame from base 1.

The chain is encoded by TRBV12-3 or TRBV12-4 joined to TRBJ1-2; there is no confident call for the D gene. The TCR originated in a woman aged 55 to 70 with HTLV-1-associated myelopathy (HAM/TSP). Sequenced input: CD4+ T cells from blood. This receptor carries the CDR3 CASRLTRIDYGYTF. Read as DNA, the sequence is TGTGCCAGCAGGCTCACAAGGATCGACTATGGCTACACCTTC.